This T cell receptor beta chain is drawn from a study of tumor-infiltrating lymphocytes in primary liver carcinoma. Germline V CDR1 and CDR2: ENHRY, SYGVKD. V lost 6 bases to trimming and J lost 4 bases; unmatched junction nucleotides: 2. CDR3 length equals 13 residues. Co-extraction yielded RNA and DNA from roughly 20-30 mg of unsorted bulk tissue. Those patients suffered from chronic HBV infection and were treatment-naive. This clonotype was counted ten times or more. Researchers generated TCR beta cDNA from around 0.55 ug of total RNA, relying on a constant-region primer. Three nested multiplex PCR rounds, a slightly modified ARM-PCR, produced the libraries for TCR beta. Primers for the first two PCR rounds were TRBV1-TRBV30 forward primers and a C-beta reverse primer (approximately 10 cycles per round). One entry per CDR3 protein results from TCRdb running MiXCR on the multiplex PCR reads. The table has around 100,000 distinct CDR3 sequences, about 67% seen once.

The V and J genes are TRBV10-3 and TRBJ1-4; 7 bases agree with TRBD1. The sample was liver tumor tissue from sampling region 2. Subset: tumor region T2, inferior pole. This sequence was found in a woman between 55 and 75 years old with primary liver carcinoma and hepatitis B virus infection. This CDR3 is CAISRDSNEKLFF. The CDR3 bases are TGTGCCATCAGCCGGGACAGTAATGAAAAACTGTTTTTT.